Listed below are T cell receptor beta chains from one sample, sequenced in a study of technical replicates of blood from a few donors. Measured with immunoSEQ multiplex PCR; TCRdb has only the in-frame clones, and not every one. Of 72,000 or so clones listed, roughly 94% are singletons. The source material was T cells isolated from PBMCs. These receptor sequences come from a human donor in good health. The CDR3 runs from the conserved cysteine through the conserved F or W. The D gene is left open where the match is weak. Clone sizes are given selectively: once, few, many, or a class where the clone is expanded.

-	TRBV11-3	TRBD2	TRBJ2-5	TGTGCCAGCAGCTCCAGGAGCGGGAGTAATCACGAGACCCAGTACTTC	CASSSRSGSNHETQYF
-	TRBV10-2	-	TRBJ2-1	TGCGCCAGCAGTGGTAGCAGCAACTACAATGAGCAGTTCTTC	CASSGSSNYNEQFF
-	TRBV4-1	-	TRBJ2-1	TGCGCCAGCAGCCAAGATTTACGGACAATGCCCCCCGCACTCTTC	CASSQDLRTMPPALF
-	TRBV11-3	-	TRBJ2-3	TGTGCCAGCAGCCCTACCTGGGCGGGAACCACAGATACGCAGTATTTT	CASSPTWAGTTDTQYF
-	TRBV25-1	-	TRBJ1-1	TGTGCCAGCAGGGAGACGATGAACACTGAAGCTTTCTTT	CASRETMNTEAFF
-	TRBV18	TRBD2	TRBJ2-2	TGTGCCAGCTCACCGCGGCATCTAGCGGGGAACACCGGGGAGCTGTTTTTT	CASSPRHLAGNTGELFF
-	TRBV5-6	-	TRBJ2-7	TGTGCCAGCAGCGGGCAGGGTTACTACGAGCAGTACTTC	CASSGQGYYEQYF
-	TRBV15	-	TRBJ1-5	TGTGCCACCAGCAGACATACAGGGCTCCAGCCCCAGCATTTT	CATSRHTGLQPQHF
-	TRBV1	-	TRBJ2-7	TGCACCAGCAGGGGGACTAGGCCTTGCGAGCAGTACTTC	CTSRGTRPCEQYF
-	TRBV29-1	TRBD2	TRBJ2-5	TGCAGCGCCTACCCAAGCGGGAGGCCCCCAGAGACCCAGTACTTC	CSAYPSGRPPETQYF
-	TRBV27	TRBD2	TRBJ2-1	TGTGCCAGCAGTTTGTTCCAACTAGCGCGAGGGTACAATGAGCAGTTCTTC	CASSLFQLARGYNEQFF
-	TRBV6-5	TRBD1	TRBJ1-3	TGTGCCAGCAGTTACGATGGGACAGGGACAAACACCATATATTTT	CASSYDGTGTNTIYF
-	TRBV12-5	-	TRBJ1-1	TGTGCTAGTGGTTTGTATTCAGGGGAAGAAGCTTTCTTT	CASGLYSGEEAFF
-	TRBV7-2	TRBD2	TRBJ2-7	TGTGCCAGCAGCATCTTTTTGGAGCTAGCGGATACGCACGAGCAGTACTTC	CASSIFLELADTHEQYF
-	TRBV6-6	TRBD1	TRBJ2-2	TGTGCCAGCAGTACACCGGGACAGGGGGTTCTGGGGGAGCTGTTTTTT	CASSTPGQGVLGELFF
-	TRBV6-9	-	TRBJ2-7	TGTGCCGGAGAAGTCTACGAGCAGTACTTC	CAGEVYEQYF
-	TRBV10-3	TRBD2	TRBJ2-7	TGTGCCATCAGTGAGTCGAGCGGGGTGTCCTACGAGCAGTACTTC	CAISESSGVSYEQYF
-	TRBV19	-	TRBJ1-5	TGTGCCAGTAGAGGCAGGGAAGGTCAGCCCCAGCATTTT	CASRGREGQPQHF
-	TRBV7-9	TRBD1	TRBJ1-5	TGTGCCAGCATAGGGACAGGGCCAAATCAGCCCCAGCATTTT	CASIGTGPNQPQHF
-	TRBV11-2	TRBD1	TRBJ2-7	TGTGCCAGCAGCGGGACAGTCAACTACGAGCAGTACTTC	CASSGTVNYEQYF
-	TRBV25-1	TRBD2	TRBJ2-5	TGTGCCAGCAGTGAGATTAGCGGGAGGGCTCGGGAGACCCAGTACTTC	CASSEISGRARETQYF
-	TRBV29-1	-	TRBJ2-1	TGCAGCGTGGTCACTAGTCACAATGAGCAGTTCTTC	CSVVTSHNEQFF
-	TRBV27	TRBD1	TRBJ2-3	TGTGCCAGCAGTTTGGGACAGTTTGTCACAGATACGCAGTATTTT	CASSLGQFVTDTQYF
few	TRBV28	TRBD2	TRBJ2-1	TGTGCCAGCAGTTTATTGCCCAGCGGGAGCTCCTACAATGAGCAGTTCTTC	CASSLLPSGSSYNEQFF
-	TRBV18	-	TRBJ1-1	TGTGCCAGCTCACGAGGTCTTGACACTGAAGCTTTCTTT	CASSRGLDTEAFF
once	TRBV7-5	-	TRBJ2-1	TGTGCCAGAAGCTTCCGACGGAGCCACAATGAGCAGTTCTTC	CARSFRRSHNEQFF
-	TRBV30	TRBD1	TRBJ2-7	TGTGCCTGGAGTGCATTGGGGACAGGGAGAGCCTACGAGCAGTACTTC	CAWSALGTGRAYEQYF
-	TRBV6-1	TRBD2	TRBJ2-1	TGTGCCAGCAGCCTATCCGGGACTAGCGGCGAGCAGTTCTTC	CASSLSGTSGEQFF
-	TRBV7-2	-	TRBJ2-7	TGTGCCAGCAGCTTAGATAGGGGCGCCCAGGGCGAGCAGTACTTC	CASSLDRGAQGEQYF
-	TRBV30	-	TRBJ1-2	TGTGCCTGGACATCAGGGACTCAGGGCTACACCTTC	CAWTSGTQGYTF
-	TRBV9	-	TRBJ2-1	TGTGCCAGCAGGGGAGGCGAAGGCCCCTACAATGAGCAGTTCTTC	CASRGGEGPYNEQFF
-	TRBV9	TRBD2	TRBJ2-7	TGTGCCAGCAGCCCTCCTAGCGGGTCCTCCTACGAGCAGTACTTC	CASSPPSGSSYEQYF
-	TRBV2	-	TRBJ1-5	TGTGCCAGCAGTGAATACGGGACACTAAATCAGCCCCAGCATTTT	CASSEYGTLNQPQHF
-	TRBV9	-	TRBJ2-5	TGTGCCAGCAGCGTAGGGGGAGTCCAAGAGACCCAGTACTTC	CASSVGGVQETQYF
-	TRBV5-1	-	TRBJ1-6	TGCGCCAGCAGCTTGGGGGCAGGGAGGCGTTCACCCCTCCACTTT	CASSLGAGRRSPLHF
-	TRBV10-3	TRBD1	TRBJ1-4	TGTGCCACTGGGACAGGCCTTAATGAAAAACTGTTTTTT	CATGTGLNEKLFF
-	TRBV30	TRBD1	TRBJ2-2	TGTGCCTGGAGGGACAGGTTGACCGGGGAGCTGTTTTTT	CAWRDRLTGELFF
once	TRBV18	-	TRBJ2-7	TGTGCCAGCTCCCCCGCTGAGGCGCATTACGAGCAGTACTTC	CASSPAEAHYEQYF
few	TRBV29-1	-	TRBJ1-1	TGCAGCGTTGAGGGCATGAACACTGAAGCTTTCTTT	CSVEGMNTEAFF
-	TRBV25-1	TRBD1	TRBJ1-1	TGTGCCAGTACCGGGACAGGGATGGGAGCTTTCTTT	CASTGTGMGAFF
-	TRBV7-9	-	TRBJ2-7	TGTGCCAGCAGTTTCCTTACCGAGACCTACGAGCAGTACTTC	CASSFLTETYEQYF
-	TRBV5-4	-	TRBJ1-2	TGTGCCAGCAGCCCAACCCCGGACAGAAACCTCTATGGCTACACCTTC	CASSPTPDRNLYGYTF
-	TRBV28	-	TRBJ2-7	TGTGCCAGCAGTCCTATCTTGAGCTCCTACGAGCAGTACTTC	CASSPILSSYEQYF
-	TRBV6-1	TRBD1	TRBJ2-7	TGTGCCAGCAATAGGGACAGGGAAATTCCCTACGAGCAGTACTTC	CASNRDREIPYEQYF
once	TRBV6-1	TRBD2	TRBJ2-1	TGTGCCAGCAGTGGGGGGACTAGCGGCCGGGGAAATGAGCAGTTCTTC	CASSGGTSGRGNEQFF
-	TRBV2	-	TRBJ1-5	TGTGCCAGCAGTGATCCCGCAGGGTATAGCAATCAGCCCCAGCATTTT	CASSDPAGYSNQPQHF
-	TRBV25-1	TRBD1	TRBJ2-1	TGTGCCACTCATCCGGGACAGAGCTCCTACAATGAGCAGTTCTTC	CATHPGQSSYNEQFF
-	TRBV27	TRBD1	TRBJ1-2	TGTGCCAGCAGTTTATTGACAGGGGGCAATGGCTACACCTTC	CASSLLTGGNGYTF
once	TRBV15	-	TRBJ2-3	TGTGCCACCAGCAGAGAAAGAGCTTCTAGCACAGATACGCAGTATTTT	CATSRERASSTDTQYF
-	TRBV7-9	TRBD1	TRBJ2-7	TGTGCCAGCAGCCCGACAGGGGAAGGTGGTCAGCAGTACTTC	CASSPTGEGGQQYF
-	TRBV27	-	TRBJ1-4	TGTGCCAGCAGTTGGTTCCAGGGGAGGGAGGAAAAACTGTTTTTT	CASSWFQGREEKLFF
once	TRBV29-1	-	TRBJ1-2	TGCAGCGTTGAACAGGGGAACTATGGCTACACCTTC	CSVEQGNYGYTF
-	TRBV5-6	TRBD2	TRBJ2-5	TGTGCCAGCAGCTGGTGGGGACCGGGACTAGCGGAAGAGACCCAGTACTTC	CASSWWGPGLAEETQYF
-	TRBV4-1	-	TRBJ2-2	TGCGCCAGCAGCCAAGTACCCAGTTTAACCGGGGAGCTGTTTTTT	CASSQVPSLTGELFF
-	TRBV2	-	TRBJ2-7	TGTGCCGCTCTAGCGTTATCCTACGAGCAGTACTTC	CAALALSYEQYF
-	TRBV29-1	TRBD2	TRBJ2-1	TGCAGCGTTGAGGGGACTAGGTTTGATGAGCAGTTCTTC	CSVEGTRFDEQFF